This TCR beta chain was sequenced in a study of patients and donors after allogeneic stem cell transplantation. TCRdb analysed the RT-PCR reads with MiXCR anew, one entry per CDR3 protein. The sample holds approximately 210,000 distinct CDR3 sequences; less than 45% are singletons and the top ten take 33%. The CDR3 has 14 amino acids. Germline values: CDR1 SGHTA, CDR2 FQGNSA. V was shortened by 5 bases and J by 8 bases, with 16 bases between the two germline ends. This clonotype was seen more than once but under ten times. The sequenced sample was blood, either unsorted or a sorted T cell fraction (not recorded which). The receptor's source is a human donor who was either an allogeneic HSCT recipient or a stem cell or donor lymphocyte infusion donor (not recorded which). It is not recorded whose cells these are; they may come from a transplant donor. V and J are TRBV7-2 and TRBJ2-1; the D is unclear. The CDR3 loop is CASSRERGRDEQFF. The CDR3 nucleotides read TGTGCCAGCAGCCGAGAACGTGGTCGCGATGAGCAGTTCTTC.